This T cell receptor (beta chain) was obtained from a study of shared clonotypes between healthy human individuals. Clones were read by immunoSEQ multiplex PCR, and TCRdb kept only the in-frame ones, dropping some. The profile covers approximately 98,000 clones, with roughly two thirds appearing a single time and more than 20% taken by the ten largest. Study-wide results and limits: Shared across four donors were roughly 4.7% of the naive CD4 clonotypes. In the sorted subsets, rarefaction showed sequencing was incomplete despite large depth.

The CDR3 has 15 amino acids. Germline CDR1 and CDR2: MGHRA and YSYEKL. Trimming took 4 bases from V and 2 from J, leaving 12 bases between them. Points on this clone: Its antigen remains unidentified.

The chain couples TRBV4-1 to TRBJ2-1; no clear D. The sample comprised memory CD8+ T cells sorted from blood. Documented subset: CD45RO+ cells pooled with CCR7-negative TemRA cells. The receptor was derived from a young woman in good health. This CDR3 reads CASSLLVITYNEQFF. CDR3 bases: TGCGCCAGCAGCCTCCTTGTCATAACCTACAATGAGCAGTTCTTC.